The clone carrying this T cell receptor (beta chain) was seen only once. The antigen is not known. The data belong to a study of OX40 agonist ivuxolimab in advanced cancers. Whole-study results and caveats: Low levels of normalized T-cell clonal expansion also appeared in some nonresponders. CD4+ T cells averaged fewer expanded clones than CD8+ T cells.

The germline V gene has CDR1 MNHEY and CDR2 SMNVEV (reference sequence). The ends lost 3 bases at V and 0 bases at J; junction bases unmatched: 7. This CDR3 is 17 amino acids long. Blood draws occurred at baseline, cycle 4 day 1, and cycle 7 day 1. The protocol was immunoSEQ multiplex PCR, while the TCRdb copy is restricted to in-frame clones and leaves out a portion. The data hold tens of thousands of clones, with around 89% observed a single time. The rearrangement joins TRBV27 to TRBJ1-2; 10 nucleotides align to TRBD1. Material: CD4+ or CD8+ T cells sorted from blood, obtained in a trial of the OX40 agonist ivuxolimab. The receptor comes from an adult with an advanced solid tumor such as melanoma, head and neck, liver or kidney cancer. In DNA form, the CDR3 reads TGTGCCAGCAGTTTCATGGGACAGGGGCGCTCTAACTATGGCTACACCTTC. Residues: CASSFMGQGRSNYGYTF.